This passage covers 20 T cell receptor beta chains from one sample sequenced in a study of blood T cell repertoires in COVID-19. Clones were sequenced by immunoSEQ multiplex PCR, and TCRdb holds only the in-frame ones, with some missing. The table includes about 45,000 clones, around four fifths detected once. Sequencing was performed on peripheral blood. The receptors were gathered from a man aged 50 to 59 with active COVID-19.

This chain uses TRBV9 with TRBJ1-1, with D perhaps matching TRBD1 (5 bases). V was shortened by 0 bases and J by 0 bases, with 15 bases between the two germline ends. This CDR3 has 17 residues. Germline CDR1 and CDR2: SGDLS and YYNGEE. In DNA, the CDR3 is TGTGCCAGCAGCGTAGGACAGATAACCACTATGAACACTGAAGCTTTCTTT. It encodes CASSVGQITTMNTEAFF. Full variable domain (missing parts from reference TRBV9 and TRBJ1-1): DSGVTQTPKHLITATGQRVTLRCSPRSGDLSVYWYQQSLDQGLQFLIQYYNGEERAKGNILERFSAQQFPDLHSELNLSSLELGDSALYFCASSVGQITTMNTEAFFGQGTRLTVV.

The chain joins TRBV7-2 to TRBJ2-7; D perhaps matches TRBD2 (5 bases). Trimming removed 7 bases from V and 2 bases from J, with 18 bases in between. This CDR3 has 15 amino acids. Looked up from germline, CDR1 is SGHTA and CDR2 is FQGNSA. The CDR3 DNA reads TGTGCCAGCACTCGGGATGCGGGCTATACCTACGAGCAGTACTTC. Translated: CASTRDAGYTYEQYF.

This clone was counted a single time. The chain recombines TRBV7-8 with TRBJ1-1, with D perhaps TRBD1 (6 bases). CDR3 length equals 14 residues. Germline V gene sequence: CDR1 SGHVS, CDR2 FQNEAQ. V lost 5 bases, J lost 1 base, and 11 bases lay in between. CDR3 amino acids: CASSPQGTNTEAFF. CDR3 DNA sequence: TGTGCCAGCAGCCCCCAGGGGACGAACACTGAAGCTTTCTTT.

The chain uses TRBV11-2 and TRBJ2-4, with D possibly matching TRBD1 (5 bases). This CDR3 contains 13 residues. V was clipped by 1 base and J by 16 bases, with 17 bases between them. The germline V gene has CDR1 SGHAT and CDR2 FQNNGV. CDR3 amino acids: CASSLGLRDRVYF. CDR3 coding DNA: TGTGCCAGCAGCTTAGGGCTCCGTGACAGAGTCTACTTC.

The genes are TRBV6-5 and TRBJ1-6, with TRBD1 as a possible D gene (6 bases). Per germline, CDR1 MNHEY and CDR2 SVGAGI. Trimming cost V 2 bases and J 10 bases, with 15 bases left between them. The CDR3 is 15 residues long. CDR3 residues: CASSYDQRGNSPLHF. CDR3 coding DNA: TGTGCCAGCAGTTACGATCAAAGGGGGAACTCACCCCTCCACTTT.

The CDR3 here is CASSPPGGAKDTQYF. The DNA for the CDR3 is TGTGCCAGCAGCCCACCCGGGGGGGCCAAAGATACGCAGTATTTT. The chain joins TRBV2 to TRBJ2-3, with 8 bases lining up with TRBD2. CDR3 length equals 15 residues. Germline V gene data show CDR1 as SNHLY and CDR2 as FYNNEI. The V segment lost 6 bases and the J segment 5 bases; nucleotides outside the gene matches: 10. The full variable domain, in which reference TRBV2 and TRBJ2-3 provide the parts outside the CDR3, is EPEVTQTPSHQVTQMGQEVILRCVPISNHLYFYWYRQILGQKVEFLVSFYNNEISEKSEIFDDQFSVERPDGSNFTLKIRSTKLEDSAMYFCASSPPGGAKDTQYFGPGTRLTVL.

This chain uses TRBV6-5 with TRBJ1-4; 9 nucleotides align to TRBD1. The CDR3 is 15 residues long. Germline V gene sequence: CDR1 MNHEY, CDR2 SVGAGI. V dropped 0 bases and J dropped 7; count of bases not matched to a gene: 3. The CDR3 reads CASSYSGTGSEKLFF. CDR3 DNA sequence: TGTGCCAGCAGTTACTCTGGGACAGGGAGTGAAAAACTGTTTTTT.

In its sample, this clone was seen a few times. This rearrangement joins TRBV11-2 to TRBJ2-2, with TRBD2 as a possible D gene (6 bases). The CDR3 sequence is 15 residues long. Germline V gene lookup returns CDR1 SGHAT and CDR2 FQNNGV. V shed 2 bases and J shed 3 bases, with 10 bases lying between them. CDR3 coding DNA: TGTGCCAGCAGCTTACCCGGGAGCTACACCGGGGAGCTGTTTTTT. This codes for CASSLPGSYTGELFF.

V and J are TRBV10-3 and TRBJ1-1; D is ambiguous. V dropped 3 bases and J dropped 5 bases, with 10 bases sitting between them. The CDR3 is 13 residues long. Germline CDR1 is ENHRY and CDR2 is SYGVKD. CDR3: CAISEPGGTEAFF. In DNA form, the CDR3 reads TGTGCCATCAGTGAACCCGGAGGAACTGAAGCTTTCTTT.

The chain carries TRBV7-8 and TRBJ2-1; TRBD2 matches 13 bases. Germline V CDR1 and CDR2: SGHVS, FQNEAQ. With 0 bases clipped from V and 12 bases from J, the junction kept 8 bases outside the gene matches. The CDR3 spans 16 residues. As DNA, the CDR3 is TGTGCCAGCAGCTTAGCGCAAGGACTAGCGGGGGCCATGCAGTTCTTC. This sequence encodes CASSLAQGLAGAMQFF. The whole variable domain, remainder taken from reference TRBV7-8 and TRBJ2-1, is GAGVSQSPRYKVAKRGQDVALRCDPISGHVSLFWYQQALGQGPEFLTYFQNEAQLDKSGLPSDRFFAERPEGSVSTLKIQRTQQEDSAVYLCASSLAQGLAGAMQFFGPGTRLTVL.

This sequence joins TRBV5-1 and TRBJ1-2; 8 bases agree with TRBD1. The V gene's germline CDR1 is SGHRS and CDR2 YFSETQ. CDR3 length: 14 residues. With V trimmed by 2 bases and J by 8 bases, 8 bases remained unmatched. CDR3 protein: CASSFISGGAGYTF. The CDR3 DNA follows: TGCGCCAGCAGCTTCATTTCAGGGGGCGCAGGCTACACCTTC. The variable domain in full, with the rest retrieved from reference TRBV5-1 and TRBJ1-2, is KAGVTQTPRYLIKTRGQQVTLSCSPISGHRSVSWYQQTPGQGLQFLFEYFSETQRNKGNFPGRFSGRQFSNSRSEMNVSTLELGDSALYLCASSFISGGAGYTFGSGTRLTVV.

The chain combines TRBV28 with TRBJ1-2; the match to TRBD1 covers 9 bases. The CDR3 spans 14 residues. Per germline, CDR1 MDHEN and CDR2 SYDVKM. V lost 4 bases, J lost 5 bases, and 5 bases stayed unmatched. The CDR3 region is CASSSGTGRYGYTF. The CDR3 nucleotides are TGTGCCAGCAGTTCCGGGACAGGGAGGTATGGCTACACCTTC.

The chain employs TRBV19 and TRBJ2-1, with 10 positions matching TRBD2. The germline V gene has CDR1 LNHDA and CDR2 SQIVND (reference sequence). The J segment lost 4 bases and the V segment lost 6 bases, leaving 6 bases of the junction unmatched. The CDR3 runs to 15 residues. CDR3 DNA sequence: TGTGCCAGTAGGCCGGGACTAGCGCCTTACAATGAGCAGTTCTTC. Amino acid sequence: CASRPGLAPYNEQFF.

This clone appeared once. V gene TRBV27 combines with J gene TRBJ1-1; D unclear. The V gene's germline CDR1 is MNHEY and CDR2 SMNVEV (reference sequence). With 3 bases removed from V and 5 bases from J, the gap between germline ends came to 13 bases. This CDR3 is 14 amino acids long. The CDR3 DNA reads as TGTGCCAGCAGTTTGGAAAAATCGGGAACTGAAGCTTTCTTT. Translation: CASSLEKSGTEAFF.

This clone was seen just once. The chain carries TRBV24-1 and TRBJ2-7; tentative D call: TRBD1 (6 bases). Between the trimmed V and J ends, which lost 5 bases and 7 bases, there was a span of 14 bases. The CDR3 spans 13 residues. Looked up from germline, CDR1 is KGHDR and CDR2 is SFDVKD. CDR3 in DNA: TGTGCCACCAGTGTAGGGGGATGGAGTGAGCAGTACTTC. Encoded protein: CATSVGGWSEQYF.

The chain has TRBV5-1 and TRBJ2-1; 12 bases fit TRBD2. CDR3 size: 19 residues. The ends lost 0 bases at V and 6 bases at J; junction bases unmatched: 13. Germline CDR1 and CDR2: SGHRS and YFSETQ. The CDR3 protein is CASSLVGTIGLAGTNEQFF. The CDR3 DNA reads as TGCGCCAGCAGCTTGGTTGGCACCATCGGACTAGCGGGGACCAATGAGCAGTTCTTC.

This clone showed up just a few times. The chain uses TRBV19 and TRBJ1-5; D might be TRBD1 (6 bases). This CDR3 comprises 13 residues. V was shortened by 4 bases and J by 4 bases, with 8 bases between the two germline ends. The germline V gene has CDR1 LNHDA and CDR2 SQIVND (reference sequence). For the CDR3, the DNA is TGTGCCAGTAGTAACCAGGGGAATCAGCCCCAGCATTTT. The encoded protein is CASSNQGNQPQHF. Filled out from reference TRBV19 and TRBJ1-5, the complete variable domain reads DGGITQSPKYLFRKEGQNVTLSCEQNLNHDAMYWYRQDPGQGLRLIYYSQIVNDFQKGDIAEGYSVSREKKESFPLTVTSAQKNPTAFYLCASSNQGNQPQHFGDGTRLSIL.

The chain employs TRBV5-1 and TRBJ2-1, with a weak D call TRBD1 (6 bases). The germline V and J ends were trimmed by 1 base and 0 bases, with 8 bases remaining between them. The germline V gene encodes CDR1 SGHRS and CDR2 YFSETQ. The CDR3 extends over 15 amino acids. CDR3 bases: TGCGCCAGCAGCTTGCAGGGGAGCTCCTACAATGAGCAGTTCTTC. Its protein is CASSLQGSSYNEQFF.

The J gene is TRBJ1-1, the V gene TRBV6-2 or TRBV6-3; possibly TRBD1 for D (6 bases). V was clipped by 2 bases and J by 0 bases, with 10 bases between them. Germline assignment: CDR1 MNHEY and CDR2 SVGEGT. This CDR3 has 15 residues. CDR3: CASSYRAGVNTEAFF. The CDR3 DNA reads TGTGCCAGCAGTTACCGAGCAGGGGTGAACACTGAAGCTTTCTTT.

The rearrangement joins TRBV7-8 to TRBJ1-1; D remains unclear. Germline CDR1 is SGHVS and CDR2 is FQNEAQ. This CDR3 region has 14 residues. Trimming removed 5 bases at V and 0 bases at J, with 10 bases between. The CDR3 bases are TGTGCCAGCAGCCGAGAATCCATGAACACTGAAGCTTTCTTT. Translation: CASSRESMNTEAFF. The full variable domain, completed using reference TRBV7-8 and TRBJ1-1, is GAGVSQSPRYKVAKRGQDVALRCDPISGHVSLFWYQQALGQGPEFLTYFQNEAQLDKSGLPSDRFFAERPEGSVSTLKIQRTQQEDSAVYLCASSRESMNTEAFFGQGTRLTVV.